This T cell receptor (beta chain) was found in a study of read filtering for tumor transcriptome and immune sequencing. Study as a whole: Patients were about 17 male and 13 to 15 female, mean age approximately 60 years, range roughly 47 to 85. Revised staging placed under ten patients in R-ISS I, roughly 16 in II, over 5 in III. The study, taken as a whole, reports: IR-seq captured clonotypes deeper and more reliably than RNA-seq. Correlation between methods rose after single-read clonotypes were removed.

Molecular barcoded adaptors covering alpha/delta and beta/gamma chains were used on roughly 400 ng RNA. One entry per CDR3 protein, called by TCRdb with MiXCR from the reads. The sample lists some 120,000 distinct CDR3 sequences, 10% to 15% seen once, with more than 9.5% in the top ten. This clonotype was seen repeatedly, ten times or more. The antigen is not known. Looked up from germline, CDR1 is GTSNPN and CDR2 is SVGIG (reference sequence). This CDR3 is built from 14 residues. Trimming removed 2 bases from V and 8 bases from J; junction bases left unmatched: 5. This rearrangement joins TRBV30 to TRBJ2-1; 11 bases are a match to TRBD2. The sequence was obtained from a donor aged 40 or over with multiple myeloma. The sequencing input was a population of CD138-negative cells sorted from bone marrow. The CDR3 sequence is CAWSTLAGGYEQFF. The CDR3 DNA reads TGTGCCTGGAGTACCCTAGCGGGAGGATATGAGCAGTTCTTC.